This TCR beta chain emerged from a study of radiotherapy plus CTLA-4 blockade in lung cancer. Across the whole study: Among patients, roughly 18% showed objective responses, and approximately 30% had disease control.

It was focal radiation plus CTLA-4 blockade with ipilimumab that patients with chemo-refractory metastatic non-small-cell lung cancer received. General study points: In blood, after radiotherapy plus ipilimumab, tumor-derived TCR clones expanded. Early clonal dynamics of blood T cells, together with interferon-beta, were reported as the best response predictor.

About this clone: Its antigen is currently unknown.

V lost 5 bases to trimming and J lost 1 base, with 11 bases between them. Germline V lookup: CDR1 MNHEY, CDR2 SVGAGI. CDR3 length: 14 amino acids. Only in-frame clones appear in the TCRdb table, and some are missing; sequencing was by immunoSEQ multiplex PCR. The data show about 120,000 clones, roughly 80% seen once. The receptor was derived from a human donor with non-small cell lung cancer who had a partial response to radiotherapy plus ipilimumab. Specimen: peripheral blood, collected from a patient treated with radiotherapy plus ipilimumab. The chain links TRBV6-5 to TRBJ1-1; D uncertain. The CDR3 nucleotides are TGTGCCAGCAGTCCTTTAACTGGGAACACTGAAGCTTTCTTT. Protein product: CASSPLTGNTEAFF.